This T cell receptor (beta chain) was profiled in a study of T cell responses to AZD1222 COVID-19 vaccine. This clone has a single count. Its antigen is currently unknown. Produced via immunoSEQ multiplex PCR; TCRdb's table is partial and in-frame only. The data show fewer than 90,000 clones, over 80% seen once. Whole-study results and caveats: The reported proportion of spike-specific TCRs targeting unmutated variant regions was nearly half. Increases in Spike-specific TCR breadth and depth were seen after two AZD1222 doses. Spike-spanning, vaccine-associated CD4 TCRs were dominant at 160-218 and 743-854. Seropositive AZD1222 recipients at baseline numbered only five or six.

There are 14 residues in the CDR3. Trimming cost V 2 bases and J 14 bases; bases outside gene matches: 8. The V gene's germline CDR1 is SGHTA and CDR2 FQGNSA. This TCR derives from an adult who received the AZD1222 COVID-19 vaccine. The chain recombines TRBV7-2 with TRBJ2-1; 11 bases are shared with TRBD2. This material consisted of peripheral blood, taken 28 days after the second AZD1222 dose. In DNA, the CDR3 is TGTGCCAGCAGCTTAAGTCCTAGCGGGAGGTGGGAGTTCTTC. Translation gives CASSLSPSGRWEFF.